This TCR beta chain was profiled in a study of shared clonotypes between healthy human individuals. Study-wide results and limits: When compared with the clonotypes that were shared by all four sorted-subset donors, the non-shared clonotypes turned out to have lower generation probabilities.

Study processing details: Without quality scores, immunoSEQ junctional reads could not be filtered like full-length reads. TCRdb's table, derived via immunoSEQ multiplex PCR, lists solely in-frame clones and lacks some. That table furnishes V, J and clone size, whereas the DNA furnished D and trimming. The data show roughly 1.4 million clones, with roughly 98.5% seen just once and approximately 0.38% held by the top ten. Germline CDR1 is MNHEY and CDR2 is SMNVEV (reference sequence). V dropped 5 bases and J dropped 4; count of bases not matched to a gene: 8. The CDR3 is 14 amino acids. With regard to this clone: Antigen specificity is unknown.

The specimen sequenced was naive CD4+ T cells sorted from blood. The subset was: CD45RA+ positively selected. This chain joins TRBV27 and TRBJ2-7; TRBD2 matches at 7 bases. The receptor was isolated from a man under 40 in good health. DNA for the CDR3: TGTGCCAGCAGTCCTGGACTAGATAAATACGAGCAGTACTTC. Translation: CASSPGLDKYEQYF.